One and the same sample provided the 24 T cell receptor beta chains below, sequenced in a study of T cell changes during pregnancy in multiple sclerosis (dated by TCRdb to 2018 to 2020). The library was generated by the immunoSEQ multiplex PCR assay. The immuneACCESS repertoire file appears here via TCRdb, limited to in-frame rearrangements. These files lack a portion of the clones; in checked studies, under half of the deficit traces to unresolved V genes, and the cause of the others is not known. Present in this sample are under 80,000 clones, approximately 92% of which were seen just once. 2.3% of the sample is taken by the ten largest. This material consisted of peripheral blood, taken before pregnancy. The receptors stem from a female donor with multiple sclerosis, enrolled in a pregnancy study.

CDR3 nucleotide sequence: TGTGCCAGCAGCTTTATTCCTCGGAGCTACGAGCAGTACTTC. Its translation: CASSFIPRSYEQYF. The chain carries TRBV28 and TRBJ2-7, with D unclear. Germline CDR1 MDHEN, CDR2 SYDVKM. The germline V and J ends were trimmed by 6 bases and 3 bases, with 15 bases remaining between them. This CDR3 has 14 amino acids.

The chain employs TRBV2 and TRBJ2-7, with 11 nucleotides matching TRBD2. V lost 6 bases, J lost 3 bases, and 13 bases stayed unmatched. The CDR3 extends over 17 amino acids. Per germline, CDR1 SNHLY and CDR2 FYNNEI. The CDR3 protein is CASRIIAGTSGDYEQYF. CDR3 DNA sequence: TGTGCCAGCAGAATAATCGCCGGGACTAGCGGCGACTACGAGCAGTACTTC.

The V call is TRBV5-4, the J call TRBJ2-1; the D gene is possibly TRBD2 (6 bases). CDR1 and CDR2 from the germline V gene are SGHNT and YYREEE (reference sequence). The CDR3 runs 18 residues. V was cut by 4 bases and J by 9 bases, with 29 bases left in between. CDR3 residues: CASSPQTGGKAGTGEQFF. The CDR3 DNA reads as TGTGCCAGCAGCCCCCAAACTGGGGGGAAGGCGGGAACGGGTGAGCAGTTCTTC.

This sequence joins TRBV11-2 and TRBJ1-3; D remains unclear. Trimming cost V 5 bases and J 0 bases, with 20 bases left between them. CDR1 and CDR2 from the germline V gene are SGHAT and FQNNGV. This CDR3 is 18 amino acids long. CDR3 amino acids: CASSADLTGRGSGNTIYF. The CDR3 DNA reads as TGTGCCAGCAGCGCAGACCTTACCGGACGGGGCTCTGGAAACACCATATATTTT.

This sequence joins TRBV4-3 and TRBJ2-2; weak D call: TRBD2 (6 bases). Between the trimmed V and J ends, which lost 4 bases and 4 bases, there was a span of 13 bases. Germline V gene sequence: CDR1 LGHNA, CDR2 YSLEER. This CDR3 comprises 15 residues. CDR3 coding DNA: TGCGCCAGCAGCCTAGTTTCGGGAGTCACCGGGGAGCTGTTTTTT. Protein sequence: CASSLVSGVTGELFF.

This clone turned up a few times. The rearrangement joins TRBV5-4 to TRBJ1-2; D gene ambiguous. The CDR3 loop spans 14 amino acids. The germline V gene has CDR1 SGHNT and CDR2 YYREEE (reference sequence). Trimming took 0 bases from V and 4 from J, leaving 10 bases between them. The CDR3: CASSLGQASYGYTF. The DNA for the CDR3 is TGTGCCAGCAGCTTGGGGCAGGCTTCCTATGGCTACACCTTC. Filled out from reference TRBV5-4 and TRBJ1-2, the complete variable domain reads ETGVTQSPTHLIKTRGQQVTLRCSSQSGHNTVSWYQQALGQGPQFIFQYYREEENGRGNFPPRFSGLQFPNYSSELNVNALELDDSALYLCASSLGQASYGYTFGSGTRLTVV.

The rearrangement links TRBV4-3 to TRBJ2-3; TRBD1 is a possible D gene (6 bases). The length of the CDR3 is 15 residues. CDR1 and CDR2 from the germline V gene are LGHNA and YSLEER. V gave up 4 bases and J gave up 4 bases, with 15 bases separating them. The CDR3 nucleotides read TGCGCCAGCAGCCCAACAACAGGGAGTGCAGATACGCAGTATTTT. Translated, it gives CASSPTTGSADTQYF.

The V and J genes are TRBV27 and TRBJ2-1; possibly TRBD2 for D (5 bases). Germline values: CDR1 MNHEY, CDR2 SMNVEV (reference sequence). This CDR3 comprises 13 residues. With 2 bases removed from V and 10 bases from J, the gap between germline ends came to 12 bases. The CDR3 sequence is CASSLLAAREQFF. The CDR3 nucleotides are TGTGCCAGCAGTTTACTAGCAGCCCGGGAGCAGTTCTTC.

The chain carries TRBV11-2 and TRBJ2-2; TRBD2 matches 7 bases. V lost 2 bases to trimming and J lost 1 base; unmatched junction nucleotides: 4. The CDR3 is made up of 16 amino acids. Germline V gives CDR1 SGHAT, CDR2 FQNNGV. The CDR3 coding sequence is TGTGCCAGCAGCTTACCCCTAGCGGAGAACACCGGGGAGCTGTTTTTT. Translating gives CASSLPLAENTGELFF.

This clone was observed once. The rearrangement joins TRBV5-1 to TRBJ2-7; 8 positions agree with TRBD1. Germline V gene sequence: CDR1 SGHRS, CDR2 YFSETQ. J lost 3 bases, V lost 0 bases, and 5 bases had no gene match. The CDR3 sequence is 15 residues long. CDR3 coding DNA: TGCGCCAGCAGCTTGGGGACAGGGCGGAGCTACGAGCAGTACTTC. It yields the protein CASSLGTGRSYEQYF.

The CDR3 nucleotides read TGTGCCTGGAGTACCGGGATTGGCGAGCAGTACTTC. As protein: CAWSTGIGEQYF. The chain uses TRBV30 and TRBJ2-7; D may be TRBD2 (5 bases). The germline V gene has CDR1 GTSNPN and CDR2 SVGIG (reference sequence). The CDR3 consists of 12 residues. The V end lost 2 bases, the J end lost 6 bases, and 11 bases lay between the germline ends. Variable domain in full (rest from reference TRBV30 and TRBJ2-7): SQTIHQWPATLVQPVGSPLSLECTVEGTSNPNLYWYRQAAGRGLQLLFYSVGIGQISSEVPQNLSASRPQDRQFILSSKKLLLSDSGFYLCAWSTGIGEQYFGPGTRLTVT.

V gene TRBV19 combines with J gene TRBJ1-1, with 7 bases identical to TRBD1. The germline CDR1 and CDR2 sequences are LNHDA and SQIVND (reference sequence). With 5 bases clipped from V and 6 bases from J, the junction kept 9 bases outside the gene matches. This CDR3 is 14 amino acids long. DNA of the CDR3: TGTGCCAGTAGTGCTGGGACAGCTCAAGCTGAAGCTTTCTTT. Translated: CASSAGTAQAEAFF.

The rearrangement uses TRBV30 and TRBJ1-4, with a weak D call TRBD1 (5 bases). Germline V CDR1 and CDR2: GTSNPN, SVGIG (reference sequence). V lost 7 bases and J lost 3, with 9 bases in between. The CDR3 is 12 amino acids. CDR3 amino acids: CALQASNEKLFF. In DNA form, the CDR3 reads TGTGCCTTACAGGCTTCTAATGAAAAACTGTTTTTT. Full variable domain (rest looked up from reference TRBV30 and TRBJ1-4): SQTIHQWPATLVQPVGSPLSLECTVEGTSNPNLYWYRQAAGRGLQLLFYSVGIGQISSEVPQNLSASRPQDRQFILSSKKLLLSDSGFYLCALQASNEKLFFGSGTQLSVL.

The count of this clone is one. The J gene is TRBJ2-1, the V gene TRBV5-1, with TRBD2 matching over 14 bases. J was trimmed by 8 bases and V by 4 bases; bases with no gene match: 14. The CDR3 runs 18 residues. Germline V gene lookup returns CDR1 SGHRS and CDR2 YFSETQ. The CDR3 sequence is CASSPGTSGRRISDEQFF. The CDR3 DNA reads TGCGCCAGCAGCCCCGGGACTAGCGGGAGACGTATTAGCGATGAGCAGTTCTTC.

Turning to this clone: The junction departs from germline at one end; a sequencing error may be responsible. The rearrangement links TRBV15 to TRBJ2-1, with D possibly called TRBD1 or TRBD2 (5 bases each). The CDR3 consists of 14 residues. Germline V gives CDR1 LNHNV, CDR2 YYDKDF (reference sequence). DNA of the CDR3: TGTGCCGCCAGGGTTGACTACGTCCACAATGAGCAGTTCTTC. As protein: CAARVDYVHNEQFF.

This sequence joins TRBV5-1 and TRBJ2-3; TRBD2 agrees at 9 bases. CDR1 is SGHRS, CDR2 YFSETQ, per germline. The CDR3 has 15 residues. V gave up 1 base and J gave up 2 bases; unmatched junction bases: 2. CDR3 coding DNA: TGCGCCAGCAGCTTGACTAGCGGGTACACAGATACGCAGTATTTT. Translation: CASSLTSGYTDTQYF.

The V and J genes are TRBV4-1 and TRBJ2-4, with 11 nucleotides matching TRBD2. J gave up 5 bases and V 0 bases, and 9 bases lay outside the gene matches. Germline CDR1 MGHRA, CDR2 YSYEKL. The CDR3 is 18 residues long. CDR3 region: CASSQEFASGRWENIQYF. CDR3 coding DNA: TGCGCCAGCAGCCAAGAGTTCGCTAGCGGGAGGTGGGAAAACATTCAGTACTTC.

The chain has TRBV5-4 and TRBJ2-3, with 13 bases fitting TRBD2. Germline CDR1 and CDR2: SGHNT and YYREEE (reference sequence). This CDR3 region has 18 residues. V lost 3 bases to trimming and J lost 0 bases; unmatched junction nucleotides: 7. As DNA, the CDR3 is TGTGCCAGCAGCTCTGGACTAGCGGGAGCCGCTAGCACAGATACGCAGTATTTT. This sequence encodes CASSSGLAGAASTDTQYF.

This clone appeared a single time. Relative to the germline gene, one junction end is altered; a read error may explain this. This chain links TRBV7-7 with TRBJ2-5; possible D gene TRBD1, 6 bases. CDR1 and CDR2 from the germline V gene are SSHAT and FNYEAQ (reference sequence). The CDR3 runs 17 residues. CDR3: CASSLNRGQMHQETQYF. The CDR3, as DNA: TGTGCTAGCAGCTTAAATCGAGGACAGATGCACCAAGAGACCCAGTACTTC.

The CDR3 DNA reads TGTGCCTGGAGCGTCGCGGGCAGGGGGAATTCACCCCTCCACTTT. Its protein product is CAWSVAGRGNSPLHF. This rearrangement joins TRBV30 to TRBJ1-6; 7 bases line up with TRBD1. CDR1 and CDR2 (germline): GTSNPN, SVGIG (reference sequence). The junction had 9 bases not matched to a gene; V was cut back by 3 bases and J by 7 bases. The CDR3 is 15 residues long.

This chain connects TRBV5-1 to TRBJ2-5; no clear D. CDR1 and CDR2 from the germline V gene are SGHRS and YFSETQ. Trimming cost V 3 bases and J 2 bases, with 14 bases left between them. This CDR3 is built from 15 residues. The CDR3, as DNA: TGCGCCAGCAGCTCAGGCGTAAACTCACAAGAGACCCAGTACTTC. This translates into CASSSGVNSQETQYF.

This sequence joins TRBV28 and TRBJ2-5; D call uncertain. V lost 7 bases and J 0 bases, leaving 12 bases between the germline ends. This CDR3 spans 14 amino acids. Germline loops: CDR1 MDHEN, CDR2 SYDVKM. The DNA for the CDR3 is TGTGCCAGCATTAGAACTTCGAACCAAGAGACCCAGTACTTC. It is translated as CASIRTSNQETQYF.

V gene TRBV19 combines with J gene TRBJ1-1; the D is unclear. The CDR3 contains 16 residues. The V end lost 5 bases, the J end lost 0 bases, and 16 bases lay between the germline ends. Germline V lookup: CDR1 LNHDA, CDR2 SQIVND (reference sequence). This CDR3 is CASSPFFERLNTEAFF. In DNA form, the CDR3 reads TGTGCCAGTAGTCCCTTCTTCGAGCGGTTGAACACTGAAGCTTTCTTT. Drawing the rest from reference TRBV19 and TRBJ1-1, the complete variable domain is DGGITQSPKYLFRKEGQNVTLSCEQNLNHDAMYWYRQDPGQGLRLIYYSQIVNDFQKGDIAEGYSVSREKKESFPLTVTSAQKNPTAFYLCASSPFFERLNTEAFFGQGTRLTVV.

The CDR3 protein is CASTGGGPYGYTF. The CDR3 DNA is TGTGCCAGCACGGGGGGGGGTCCCTATGGCTACACCTTC. The V gene is TRBV28, the J gene TRBJ1-2; perhaps TRBD1 as D (5 bases). CDR3 length: 13 amino acids. The V gene's germline CDR1 is MDHEN and CDR2 SYDVKM. V was cut by 7 bases and J by 4 bases, with 13 bases left in between.